The 19 T cell receptor beta chains below come from one sample, sequenced in a study of blood T cells in healthy people across ages. Through a sample-barcoded 5' primer and a J-beta primer mix, a second PCR was run for about 7 to 12 cycles. TCRdb re-derived calls from the 5' RACE reads in MiXCR, one entry per CDR3 protein. The table has approximately 790,000 distinct CDR3 sequences, around 62% seen once. Sequencing was carried out using blood. All receptors come from a young man in good health.

There are a few counts of this clonotype. V and J are TRBV20-1 and TRBJ2-5, with TRBD2 matching over 9 bases. The CDR3 has 14 residues. Germline values: CDR1 DFQATT, CDR2 SNEGSKA (reference sequence). The J segment lost 5 bases and the V segment lost 0 bases, leaving 4 bases of the junction unmatched. CDR3 nucleotide sequence: TGCAGTGCTAGAGATCGCAGCGGGGGGGAGACCCAGTACTTC. Protein: CSARDRSGGETQYF.

This chain links TRBV5-5 with TRBJ2-5; 11 bases align to TRBD1. The V segment lost 4 bases and the J segment 3 bases; nucleotides outside the gene matches: 2. CDR3 size: 14 residues. Germline-derived CDR1 and CDR2 are SGHKS and YYEKEE (reference sequence). As DNA, the CDR3 is TGTGCCAGCAGCCGGGACAGGGGGGAAGAGACCCAGTACTTC. Its protein product is CASSRDRGEETQYF.

V usage is TRBV5-1 and J usage is TRBJ1-5, with 9 bases aligning to TRBD1. The CDR3 is 16 amino acids. The germline gives CDR1 SGHRS, CDR2 YFSETQ. The J segment lost 2 bases and the V segment lost 4 bases, leaving 7 bases of the junction unmatched. CDR3 DNA: TGCGCCAGCAGCCCCGGACAGGGGCCCCGCAATCAGCCCCAGCATTTT. Translation gives CASSPGQGPRNQPQHF.

The V call is TRBV18, the J call TRBJ1-4; D is unresolved. Per the germline V gene, CDR1 is KGHSH and CDR2 is LQKENI. This CDR3 contains 14 residues. Trimming stripped 3 bases from V and 10 bases from J, with 15 bases between. CDR3 nucleotides: TGTGCCAGCTCACCCTCACGGGTCGAAGGAAAACTGTTTTTT. Translated, it gives CASSPSRVEGKLFF.

The chain uses TRBV6-2 or TRBV6-3 and TRBJ1-1; D not resolved. This CDR3 is 16 amino acids long. V was shortened by 2 bases and J by 3 bases, with 16 bases between the two germline ends. The germline CDR1 and CDR2 sequences are MNHEY and SVGEGT. The CDR3 DNA sequence: TGTGCCAGCAGTTACAGGCGGGTAGTGCGGGACACTGAAGCTTTCTTT. This gives the protein CASSYRRVVRDTEAFF.

CDR3 amino acids: CSARHPLVELFYGYTF. As DNA, the CDR3 is TGCAGTGCTAGACATCCCCTTGTCGAGCTCTTCTATGGCTACACCTTC. The chain employs TRBV20-1 and TRBJ1-2; no definite D call. V lost 2 bases to trimming and J lost 4 bases, with 20 bases between them. The CDR3 is 16 amino acids. Looked up from germline, CDR1 is DFQATT and CDR2 is SNEGSKA (reference sequence).

This clonotype occurred once. The gene calls are TRBV25-1 and TRBJ2-5, with D possibly matching TRBD2 (5 bases). The J call may be mistaken, given a closer DNA end match to TRBJ2-7. CDR3 length: 13 residues. Germline CDR1 reads MGHDK; CDR2 reads SYGVNS. The CDR3 region has the DNA TGTGCCAGCATAGGACTCCTTGGGCACGAGCAGTACTTC. It codes for CASIGLLGHEQYF.

This clonotype has a handful of counts. The gene calls are TRBV7-2 and TRBJ2-5; D unclear. Germline V CDR1 and CDR2: SGHTA, FQGNSA. V gave up 1 base and J gave up 2 bases, with 11 bases separating them. The CDR3 sequence is 15 residues long. CDR3 coding DNA: TGTGCCAGCAGCTTAGGGGCAGCGCGTCAAGAGACCCAGTACTTC. Translation gives CASSLGAARQETQYF. Variable domain in full (rest from reference TRBV7-2 and TRBJ2-5): GAGVSQSPSNKVTEKGKDVELRCDPISGHTALYWYRQSLGQGLEFLIYFQGNSAPDKSGLPSDRFSAERTGGSVSTLTIQRTQQEDSAVYLCASSLGAARQETQYFGPGTRLLVL.

This clonotype has only one observation. The rearrangement uses TRBV5-8 and TRBJ2-5; D assignment may be TRBD1 or TRBD2 (5 bases each). Germline CDR1 reads SGHTS; CDR2 reads YDEGEE. V was cut by 4 bases and J by 2 bases, with 15 bases left in between. CDR3 length: 15 amino acids. The CDR3 spells CASSGGLGGQETQYF. Written as DNA, the CDR3 is TGTGCCAGCAGCGGGGGTCTAGGTGGGCAAGAGACCCAGTACTTC.

The chain employs TRBV9 and TRBJ2-7; unclear D gene. Germline V gives CDR1 SGDLS, CDR2 YYNGEE. The CDR3 runs 16 residues. V was shortened by 3 bases and J by 4 bases, with 20 bases between the two germline ends. The CDR3 bases are TGTGCCAGCAGCGCTGACCCCCGCCCCGAACCTTACGAGCAGTACTTC. It specifies CASSADPRPEPYEQYF. The whole variable domain, remainder taken from reference TRBV9 and TRBJ2-7, is DSGVTQTPKHLITATGQRVTLRCSPRSGDLSVYWYQQSLDQGLQFLIQYYNGEERAKGNILERFSAQQFPDLHSELNLSSLELGDSALYFCASSADPRPEPYEQYFGPGTRLTVT.

The V gene is TRBV20-1, the J gene TRBJ1-1, with TRBD1 matching over 9 bases. The CDR3 runs 15 residues. From germline, CDR1 is DFQATT and CDR2 SNEGSKA (reference sequence). Unmatched junction bases numbered 7, after V lost 2 bases and J lost 3 bases. The CDR3 DNA sequence: TGCAGTGCTAGAAGGGGGGACAGGGCGGACACTGAAGCTTTCTTT. Its protein is CSARRGDRADTEAFF.

The chain employs TRBV7-8 and TRBJ2-6; a possible D gene is TRBD1 (5 bases). The CDR3 is 18 amino acids. The V end lost 5 bases, the J end lost 0 bases, and 17 bases lay between the germline ends. Germline V gene data show CDR1 as SGHVS and CDR2 as FQNEAQ. CDR3 sequence reads: CASSGRTRMFSGANVLTF. DNA of the CDR3: TGTGCCAGCAGCGGACGGACAAGGATGTTCTCTGGGGCCAACGTCCTGACTTTC.

With regard to this clonotype: One end of the junction varies from germline; a read error may be responsible. This sequence joins TRBV2 and TRBJ2-7, with TRBD2 as a possible D gene (5 bases). CDR1 and CDR2 (germline): SNHLY, FYNNEI. The CDR3 has 11 amino acids. The CDR3 sequence is CASSDDYGQYF. CDR3 bases: TGTGCCAGCAGTGATGACTACGGGCAGTACTTC.

J is TRBJ2-5 and V is TRBV6-5; D perhaps matches TRBD1 (6 bases). CDR3 length: 16 amino acids. Germline V gene lookup returns CDR1 MNHEY and CDR2 SVGAGI. Trimming took off 0 bases at V and 1 base at J, with 12 bases between the two ends. The CDR3 loop reads CASSYSSRGFQETQYF. The CDR3, as DNA: TGTGCCAGCAGTTACTCCAGCAGGGGATTCCAAGAGACCCAGTACTTC.

This clonotype came up once. The rearrangement uses TRBV7-9 and TRBJ2-7; 8 bases line up with TRBD1. The ends lost 10 bases at V and 3 bases at J; junction bases unmatched: 11. Germline loops: CDR1 SEHNR, CDR2 FQNEAQ (reference sequence). CDR3 length equals 14 residues. The CDR3 DNA follows: TGTGCCATCATCGGGGGACAGGAGGACTACGAGCAGTACTTC. This codes for CAIIGGQEDYEQYF.

This clonotype occurred a few times. This chain links TRBV5-1 with TRBJ1-2; D is perhaps TRBD1 (5 bases). The CDR3 spans 12 residues. Germline V gene sequence: CDR1 SGHRS, CDR2 YFSETQ. V lost 0 bases and J 8 bases, leaving 8 bases between the germline ends. Written as DNA, the CDR3 is TGCGCCAGCAGCTTGGATGGGGACGGCTACACCTTC. This sequence encodes CASSLDGDGYTF.

The table lists this clonotype with many counts. The chain carries TRBV7-3 and TRBJ2-3; D may match TRBD1 or TRBD2 (5 bases each). Trimming cost V 1 base and J 5 bases, with 13 bases left between them. This CDR3 region has 15 residues. The germline gives CDR1 SGHTA, CDR2 FQGTGA. The chain's CDR3 is CASSLKGPGGDTQYF. The CDR3, as DNA: TGTGCCAGCAGCTTAAAAGGGCCTGGGGGAGATACGCAGTATTTT.

This clonotype was picked up a small number of times. The chain carries TRBV6-6 and TRBJ2-3; TRBD1 matches at 9 bases. This CDR3 comprises 15 residues. With V trimmed by 7 bases and J by 2 bases, 7 bases remained unmatched. Germline values: CDR1 MNHNY, CDR2 SVGAGI (reference sequence). The CDR3 is CASTTDRGFTDTQYF. As DNA, the CDR3 is TGTGCCAGCACCACAGACAGGGGGTTCACAGATACGCAGTATTTT.

Only a few counts were recorded for this clonotype. The chain has TRBV12-3 or TRBV12-4 and TRBJ1-1; D is unclear. This CDR3 comprises 15 residues. V was cut by 5 bases and J by 2 bases, with 15 bases left in between. The CDR3 sequence is CASSPIGVVNTEAFF. Here the CDR3 DNA reads TGTGCCAGCAGTCCCATTGGAGTTGTAAACACTGAAGCTTTCTTT.